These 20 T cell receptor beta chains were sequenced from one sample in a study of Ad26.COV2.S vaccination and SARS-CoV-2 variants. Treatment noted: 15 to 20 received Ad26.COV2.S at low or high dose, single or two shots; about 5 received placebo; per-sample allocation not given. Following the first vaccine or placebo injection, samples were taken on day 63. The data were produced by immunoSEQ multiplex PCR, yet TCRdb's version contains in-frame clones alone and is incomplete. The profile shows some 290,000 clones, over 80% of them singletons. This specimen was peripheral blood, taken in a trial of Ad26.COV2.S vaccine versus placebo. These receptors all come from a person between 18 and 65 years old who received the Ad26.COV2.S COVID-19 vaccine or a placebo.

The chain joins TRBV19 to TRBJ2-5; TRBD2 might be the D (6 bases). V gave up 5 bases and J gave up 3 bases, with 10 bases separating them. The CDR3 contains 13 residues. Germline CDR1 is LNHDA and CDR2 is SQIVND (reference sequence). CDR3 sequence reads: CASSASGEETQYF. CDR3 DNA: TGTGCCAGTAGTGCTTCGGGGGAAGAGACCCAGTACTTC.

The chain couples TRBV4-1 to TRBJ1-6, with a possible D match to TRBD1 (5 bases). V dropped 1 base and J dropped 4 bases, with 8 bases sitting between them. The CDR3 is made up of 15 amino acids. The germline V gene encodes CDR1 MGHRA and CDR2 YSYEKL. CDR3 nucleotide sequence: TGCGCCAGCAGCCAAGTGGACATGTATAATTCACCCCTCCACTTT. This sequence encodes CASSQVDMYNSPLHF.

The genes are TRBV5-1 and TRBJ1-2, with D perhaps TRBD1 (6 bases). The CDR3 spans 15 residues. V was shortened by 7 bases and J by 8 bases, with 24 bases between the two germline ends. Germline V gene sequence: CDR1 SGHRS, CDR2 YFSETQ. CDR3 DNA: TGCGCCAGCGGCCGGGACACTCAGACGGGGTTAGGCTACACCTTC. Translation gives CASGRDTQTGLGYTF.

Here the CDR3 reads CASSPDGVAEAFF. The CDR3 region has the DNA TGTGCCAGCAGCCCGGACGGTGTGGCTGAAGCTTTCTTT. V is TRBV3-1 (or the pseudogene TRBV3-2) and J is TRBJ1-1; D is uncertain. Germline V gene sequence: CDR1 LGHDT, CDR2 YNNKEL (reference sequence). V shed 4 bases and J shed 6 bases, with 12 bases lying between them. The CDR3 extends over 13 amino acids.

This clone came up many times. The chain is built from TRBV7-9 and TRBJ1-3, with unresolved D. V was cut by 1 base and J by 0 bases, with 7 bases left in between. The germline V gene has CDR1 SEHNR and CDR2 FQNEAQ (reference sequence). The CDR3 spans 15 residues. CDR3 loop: CASSLGGPSGNTIYF. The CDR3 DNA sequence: TGTGCCAGCAGCTTAGGTGGGCCCTCTGGAAACACCATATATTTT.

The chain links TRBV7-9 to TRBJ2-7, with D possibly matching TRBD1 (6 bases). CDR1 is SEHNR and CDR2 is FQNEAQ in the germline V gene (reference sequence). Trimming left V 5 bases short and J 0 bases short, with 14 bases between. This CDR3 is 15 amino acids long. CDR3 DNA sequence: TGTGCCAGCAGCCGATACGACAGGCCCTCCTACGAGCAGTACTTC. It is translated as CASSRYDRPSYEQYF.

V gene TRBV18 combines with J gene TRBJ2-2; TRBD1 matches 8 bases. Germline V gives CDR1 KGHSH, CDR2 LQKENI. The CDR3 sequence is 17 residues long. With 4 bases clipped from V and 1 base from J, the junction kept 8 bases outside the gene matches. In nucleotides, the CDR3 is TGTGCCAGCTCACTACTCAGGACAGGGATGAACACCGGGGAGCTGTTTTTT. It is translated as CASSLLRTGMNTGELFF.

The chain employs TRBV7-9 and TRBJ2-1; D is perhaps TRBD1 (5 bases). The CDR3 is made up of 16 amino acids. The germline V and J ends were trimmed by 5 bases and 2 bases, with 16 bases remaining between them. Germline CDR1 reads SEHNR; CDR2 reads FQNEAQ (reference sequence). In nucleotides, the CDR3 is TGTGCCAGCAGCCCCCCCCGGCAGGGCCCCTACAATGAGCAGTTCTTC. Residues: CASSPPRQGPYNEQFF.

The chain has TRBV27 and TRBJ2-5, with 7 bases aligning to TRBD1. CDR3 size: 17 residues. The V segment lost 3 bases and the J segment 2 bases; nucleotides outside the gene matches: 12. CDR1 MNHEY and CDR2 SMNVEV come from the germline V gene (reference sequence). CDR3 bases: TGTGCCAGCAGTTTGGTTTGGCCAGGGGGACGGCAAGAGACCCAGTACTTC. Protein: CASSLVWPGGRQETQYF.

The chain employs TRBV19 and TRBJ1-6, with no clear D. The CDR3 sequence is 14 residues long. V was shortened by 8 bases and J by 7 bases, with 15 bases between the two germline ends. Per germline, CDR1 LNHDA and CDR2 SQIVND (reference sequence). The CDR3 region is CASSASELNSPLHF. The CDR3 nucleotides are TGTGCCAGTTCGGCCTCGGAGCTAAATTCACCCCTCCACTTT.

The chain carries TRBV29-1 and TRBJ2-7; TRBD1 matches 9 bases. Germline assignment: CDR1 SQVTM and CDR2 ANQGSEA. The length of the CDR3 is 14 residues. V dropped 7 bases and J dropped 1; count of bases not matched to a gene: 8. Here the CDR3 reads CSAGGGTGSYEQYF. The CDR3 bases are TGCAGCGCCGGAGGTGGGACAGGGTCCTACGAGCAGTACTTC.

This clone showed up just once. CDR3 nucleotides: TGTGCCTGGAGTGTCGGGACAGGGAATACTGAAGCTTTCTTT. Translation gives CAWSVGTGNTEAFF. The gene calls are TRBV30 and TRBJ1-1; TRBD1 matches at 9 bases. This CDR3 is built from 14 residues. In germline, CDR1 is GTSNPN, CDR2 SVGIG (reference sequence). The junction had 4 bases not matched to a gene; V was cut back by 0 bases and J by 5 bases. The full variable domain, in which reference TRBV30 and TRBJ1-1 provide the parts outside the CDR3, is SQTIHQWPATLVQPVGSPLSLECTVEGTSNPNLYWYRQAAGRGLQLLFYSVGIGQISSEVPQNLSASRPQDRQFILSSKKLLLSDSGFYLCAWSVGTGNTEAFFGQGTRLTVV.

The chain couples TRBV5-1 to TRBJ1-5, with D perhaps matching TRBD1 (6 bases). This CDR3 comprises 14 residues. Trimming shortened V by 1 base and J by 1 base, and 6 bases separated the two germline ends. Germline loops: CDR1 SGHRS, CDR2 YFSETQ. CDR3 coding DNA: TGCGCCAGCAGCTTGACAGGGAGCAATCAGCCCCAGCATTTT. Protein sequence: CASSLTGSNQPQHF.

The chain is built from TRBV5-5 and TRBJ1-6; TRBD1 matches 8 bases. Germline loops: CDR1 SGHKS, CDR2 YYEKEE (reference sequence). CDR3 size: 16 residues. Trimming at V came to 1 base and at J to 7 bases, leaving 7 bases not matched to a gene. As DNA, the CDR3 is TGTGCCAGCAGCTTGACGAGGACAGGGAGAAATTCACCCCTCCACTTT. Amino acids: CASSLTRTGRNSPLHF.

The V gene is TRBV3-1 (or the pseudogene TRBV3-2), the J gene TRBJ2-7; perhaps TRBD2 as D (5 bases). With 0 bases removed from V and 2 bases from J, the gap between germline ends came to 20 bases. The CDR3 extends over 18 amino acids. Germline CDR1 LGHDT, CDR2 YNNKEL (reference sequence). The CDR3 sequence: CASSQETPFQRRTYEQYF. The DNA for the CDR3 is TGTGCCAGCAGCCAAGAAACCCCCTTCCAGAGGAGGACCTACGAGCAGTACTTC.

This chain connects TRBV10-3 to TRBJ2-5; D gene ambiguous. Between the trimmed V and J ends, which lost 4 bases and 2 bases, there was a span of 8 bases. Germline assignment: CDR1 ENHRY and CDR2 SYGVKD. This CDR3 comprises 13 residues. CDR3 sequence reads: CAISALSQETQYF. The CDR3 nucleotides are TGTGCCATCAGTGCATTGTCACAAGAGACCCAGTACTTC.

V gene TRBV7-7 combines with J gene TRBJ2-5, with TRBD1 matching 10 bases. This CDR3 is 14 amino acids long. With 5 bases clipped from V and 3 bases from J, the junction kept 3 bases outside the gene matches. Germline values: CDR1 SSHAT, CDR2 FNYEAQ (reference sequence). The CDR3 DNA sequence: TGTGCCAGCAGCCCCGGGACAGGGGAAGAGACCCAGTACTTC. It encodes CASSPGTGEETQYF.

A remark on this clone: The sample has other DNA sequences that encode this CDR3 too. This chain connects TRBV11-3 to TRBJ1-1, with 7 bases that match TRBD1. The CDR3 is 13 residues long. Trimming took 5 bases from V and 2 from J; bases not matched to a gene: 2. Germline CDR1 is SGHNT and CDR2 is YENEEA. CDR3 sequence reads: CASSRDSNTEAFF. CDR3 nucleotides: TGTGCCAGCAGCCGGGACAGCAACACTGAAGCTTTCTTT. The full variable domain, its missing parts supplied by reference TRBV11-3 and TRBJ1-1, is EAGVVQSPRYKIIEKKQPVAFWCNPISGHNTLYWYLQNLGQGPELLIRYENEEAVDDSQLPKDRFSAERLKGVDSTLKIQPAELGDSAVYLCASSRDSNTEAFFGQGTRLTVV.

The CDR3 nucleotides read TGTGCCAGTAGTAGGGTCGGGGGGGCCTACAATGAGCAGTTCTTC. This codes for CASSRVGGAYNEQFF. The J gene is TRBJ2-1, the V gene TRBV19; 8 positions match TRBD2. Trimming cost V 4 bases and J 2 bases; bases outside gene matches: 4. This CDR3 contains 15 residues. CDR1 LNHDA and CDR2 SQIVND come from the germline V gene (reference sequence).

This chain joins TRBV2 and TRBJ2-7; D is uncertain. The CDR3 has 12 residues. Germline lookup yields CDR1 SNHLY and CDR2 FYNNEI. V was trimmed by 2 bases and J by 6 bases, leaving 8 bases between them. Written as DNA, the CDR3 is TGTGCCAGCAGTGAACGGTCTTCCGAGCAGTACTTC. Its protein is CASSERSSEQYF.